The source of this T cell receptor beta chain is a study of control samples from healthy donors and cancer patients (dated by TCRdb to the early 2020s). A word on this clone: Its antigen specificity is not known. No clone much larger than this one lies a single base away; base qualities are absent.

Libraries were made using the immunoSEQ multiplex PCR assay. The immuneACCESS repertoire file appears here via TCRdb, limited to in-frame rearrangements. These files lack a portion of the clones; in checked studies, under half of the deficit traces to unresolved V genes, and the cause of the others is not known. This sample holds 70,000 to 100,000 clones; 75% to 95% were observed only once. The ten biggest clones cover around 17% of the sample. Trimming removed 3 bases from V and 2 bases from J; the gene matches leave 5 bases unexplained. Counted from cysteine to phenylalanine, this CDR3 has 15 amino acids. Only the CDR3 portion is preserved as DNA: 45 bases, with reading frame beginning at the first base. As encoded in the germline V gene, CDR1 is KGHDR while CDR2 is SFDVKD.

The sample comprised blood. The TCR was taken from a man between 45 and 60 years old in good health. The V gene is TRBV24-1 and the J gene is TRBJ2-5; TRBD1 agrees with 7 junctional bases. The CDR3 region has the sequence CATSDASRGQETQYF. The DNA sequence follows: TGTGCCACCAGTGATGCCTCCAGGGGGCAAGAGACCCAGTACTTC.